This T cell receptor (beta chain) originates from a study of T cell changes during pregnancy in multiple sclerosis. Sequencing was performed with immunoSEQ multiplex PCR; in TCRdb, only in-frame clones are kept and a portion is missing. This sample yields 70,000 to 80,000 clones, of which over 80% are seen a single time; more than 0.8% belongs to the top ten. The trim removed 5 bases at V and 3 bases at J, leaving 3 bases unmatched. This CDR3 is 15 amino acids long. Germline values: CDR1 SGHTA, CDR2 FQGNSA. The sample was peripheral blood, taken in the first trimester of pregnancy. This sequence joins TRBV7-2 and TRBJ2-2; TRBD2 agrees at 10 bases. This TCR was sampled from a female donor with multiple sclerosis, enrolled in a pregnancy study. CDR3 sequence (DNA): TGTGCCAGCAGCCCTAGCGGGAGAGACACCGGGGAGCTGTTTTTT. Translated: CASSPSGRDTGELFF.